These 27 T cell receptor beta chains originate from one sample sequenced in a study of T-cell reconstitution after alpha-beta-depleted transplantation in children. Preparation of the TCRbeta library used unique molecular identifiers. TCRdb re-called the PCR reads with MiXCR, one entry per CDR3 protein. The sample holds approximately 490,000 distinct CDR3 sequences, about 11% seen once. The sequenced sample was PBMCs, obtained before TCRalphabeta/CD19-depleted stem cell transplant. These TCRs come from a child aged 2 to 10 with inherited bone marrow failure, due to receive a stem cell transplant.

Only a few counts were recorded for this clonotype. The rearrangement links TRBV12-3 or TRBV12-4 to TRBJ1-6; D call uncertain. The CDR3 has 12 residues. The V gene lost 5 bases and the J gene lost 12 bases, with 11 bases spanning the gap. CDR3 sequence (DNA): TGTGCCAGCAGTCCGTCCAACAGACCCCTCCACTTT. Translation: CASSPSNRPLHF.

The chain combines TRBV5-1 with TRBJ2-3; TRBD1 is a possible D gene (6 bases). The CDR3 loop spans 13 amino acids. Looked up from germline, CDR1 is SGHRS and CDR2 is YFSETQ. Trimming removed 4 bases from V and 5 bases from J, with 11 bases in between. Here the CDR3 DNA reads TGCGCCAGCAGCCCCGAACAGGGAGATACGCAGTATTTT. It is translated as CASSPEQGDTQYF.

This clonotype was recorded a few times. One end of the junction is discordant with germline, which a read error may explain. The chain couples TRBV11-2 to TRBJ2-3; D gene uncertain. There are 14 residues in the CDR3. Germline CDR1 is SGHAT and CDR2 is FQNNGV. The CDR3 DNA follows: TGTGCCAGCAGCTTAGAGATCGGCACGGATACGCAGTATTTT. Amino acid sequence: CASSLEIGTDTQYF.

The rearrangement links TRBV4-2 to TRBJ2-1; D uncertain. Trimming removed 4 bases at V and 0 bases at J, with 10 bases between. CDR3 length: 15 residues. From germline, CDR1 is LGHNA and CDR2 YNFKEQ. CDR3 in DNA: TGTGCCAGCAGCCCTAAACCAGACTCCTACAATGAGCAGTTCTTC. Encoded protein: CASSPKPDSYNEQFF.

This clonotype has only a few counts. The CDR3 here is CASSVFPIPQGSDTQYF. Written as DNA, the CDR3 is TGTGCCAGCAGCGTATTCCCGATCCCCCAAGGCAGTGATACGCAGTATTTT. The rearrangement links TRBV9 to TRBJ2-3, with no clear D. V was pared by 1 base and J by 6 bases, with 21 bases between. The CDR3 length is 17 residues. Germline V gives CDR1 SGDLS, CDR2 YYNGEE.

This clonotype appeared many times. This chain links TRBV29-1 with TRBJ1-4; D not certain. CDR3 length: 13 amino acids. V lost 5 bases and J 6 bases, leaving 13 bases between the germline ends. Germline assignment: CDR1 SQVTM and CDR2 ANQGSEA. CDR3 amino acids: CSVYIAQDEKLFF. The CDR3 coding sequence is TGCAGCGTTTATATAGCTCAGGATGAAAAACTGTTTTTT.

This clonotype was counted many times. The chain is built from TRBV4-3 and TRBJ1-2; 8 positions agree with TRBD1. CDR3 size: 17 residues. V was clipped by 2 bases and J by 5 bases; unmatched bases: 13. Germline V gene sequence: CDR1 LGHNA, CDR2 YSLEER. The DNA of the CDR3 is TGCGCCAGCAGCCAAATTTACGTAGTCAGGGGGCAATATGGCTACACCTTC. This encodes CASSQIYVVRGQYGYTF.

This clonotype occurred a few times. This chain uses TRBV12-3 or TRBV12-4 with TRBJ2-7; no clear D. The CDR3 is made up of 13 amino acids. Trimming stripped 2 bases from V and 6 bases from J, with 11 bases between. The CDR3 sequence: CASSLRANVEQYF. CDR3 nucleotides: TGTGCCAGCAGTTTAAGGGCTAACGTCGAGCAGTACTTC.

This clonotype was seen repeatedly, ten times or more. The chain uses TRBV10-3 and TRBJ2-2, with 10 nucleotides matching TRBD2. This CDR3 has 16 residues. Germline-derived CDR1 and CDR2 are ENHRY and SYGVKD. Trimming at V came to 2 bases and at J to 4 bases, leaving 4 bases not matched to a gene. This CDR3 is CAISELAGAGTGELFF. In nucleotides, the CDR3 is TGTGCCATCAGTGAGCTAGCGGGAGCGGGCACCGGGGAGCTGTTTTTT.

In its sample, this clonotype was seen a few times. The chain employs TRBV10-3 and TRBJ1-5; unclear D gene. Germline V gene sequence: CDR1 ENHRY, CDR2 SYGVKD. This CDR3 region has 11 residues. The V end lost 7 bases, the J end lost 3 bases, and 4 bases lay between the germline ends. CDR3 DNA: TGTGCCATCACTAACAATCAGCCCCAGCATTTT. Its translation: CAITNNQPQHF.

This chain links TRBV7-2 with TRBJ1-2; D gene uncertain. CDR1 and CDR2 from the germline V gene are SGHTA and FQGNSA. V was shortened by 3 bases and J by 8 bases, with 22 bases between the two germline ends. The CDR3 extends over 16 amino acids. CDR3 region: CASSFSRNKGSGGYTF. DNA for the CDR3: TGTGCCAGCAGCTTTTCAAGGAACAAGGGCTCGGGAGGCTACACCTTC. Full variable domain (remainder filled in from reference TRBV7-2 and TRBJ1-2): GAGVSQSPSNKVTEKGKDVELRCDPISGHTALYWYRQSLGQGLEFLIYFQGNSAPDKSGLPSDRFSAERTGGSVSTLTIQRTQQEDSAVYLCASSFSRNKGSGGYTFGSGTRLTVV.

This clonotype was seen at least ten times. The genes are TRBV28 and TRBJ2-1, with TRBD1 identical over 10 bases. Germline V gene lookup returns CDR1 MDHEN and CDR2 SYDVKM. The CDR3 loop spans 13 amino acids. V trimming: 10 bases; J trimming: 4 bases; junction bases outside the gene matches: 4. CDR3 sequence: CAIRGQGYNEQFF. Here the CDR3 DNA reads TGTGCCATCAGGGGACAGGGGTACAATGAGCAGTTCTTC. Filled out from reference TRBV28 and TRBJ2-1, the complete variable domain reads DVKVTQSSRYLVKRTGEKVFLECVQDMDHENMFWYRQDPGLGLRLIYFSYDVKMKEKGDIPEGYSVSREKKERFSLILESASTNQTSMYLCAIRGQGYNEQFFGPGTRLTVL.

In this sample, this clonotype turned up many times. The chain couples TRBV12-3 or TRBV12-4 to TRBJ2-7, with TRBD1 matching 7 bases. This CDR3 spans 14 amino acids. V dropped 5 bases and J dropped 5; count of bases not matched to a gene: 9. CDR3 region: CASSPLNRGNEQYF. For the CDR3, the DNA is TGTGCCAGCAGTCCCCTAAACAGGGGCAACGAGCAGTACTTC.

This rearrangement joins TRBV4-1 to TRBJ2-1, with TRBD2 identical over 9 bases. CDR1 is MGHRA and CDR2 is YSYEKL in the germline V gene. This CDR3 has 17 residues. V lost 2 bases to trimming and J lost 6 bases; unmatched junction nucleotides: 11. CDR3 loop: CASSQSFGTSIRNEQFF. For the CDR3, the DNA is TGCGCCAGCAGCCAAAGTTTCGGGACTAGCATCCGCAATGAGCAGTTCTTC.

This clonotype has ten or more counts. The chain joins TRBV2 to TRBJ1-2; TRBD1 agrees at 8 bases. The germline V gene encodes CDR1 SNHLY and CDR2 FYNNEI. With V trimmed by 10 bases and J by 1 base, 17 bases remained unmatched. The CDR3 runs to 17 residues. CDR3 amino acids: CAILDRELGDLNYGYTF. The CDR3 nucleotides read TGTGCCATCCTGGACAGGGAGCTTGGTGACCTTAACTATGGCTACACCTTC.

The gene calls are TRBV20-1 and TRBJ2-1; TRBD2 aligns across 8 bases. V lost 6 bases to trimming and J lost 4 bases; unmatched junction nucleotides: 8. CDR3 length equals 14 residues. Germline V gene sequence: CDR1 DFQATT, CDR2 SNEGSKA (reference sequence). CDR3 residues: CSAGSGSVYNEQFF. The CDR3 DNA reads TGCAGTGCCGGAAGCGGGAGTGTTTACAATGAGCAGTTCTTC.

This clonotype was detected many times. The chain carries TRBV20-1 and TRBJ1-5; 7 nucleotides match TRBD1. Germline assignment: CDR1 DFQATT and CDR2 SNEGSKA (reference sequence). The junction had 5 bases not matched to a gene; V was cut back by 3 bases and J by 0 bases. CDR3 length: 15 amino acids. In nucleotides, the CDR3 is TGCAGTGCTAGTCTCGGGACAGTTAGCAATCAGCCCCAGCATTTT. It yields the protein CSASLGTVSNQPQHF.

This clonotype was seen ten or more times. The gene calls are TRBV28 and TRBJ1-2; unclear D gene. V lost 8 bases, J lost 0 bases, and 10 bases lay in between. The CDR3 is 13 residues long. In germline, CDR1 is MDHEN, CDR2 SYDVKM. The CDR3 DNA follows: TGTGCCAGCTTAGGCAGAGCTAACTATGGCTACACCTTC. Residues: CASLGRANYGYTF.

This clonotype showed up many times. This chain connects TRBV19 to TRBJ1-5, with 8 bases identical to TRBD1. Per the germline V gene, CDR1 is LNHDA and CDR2 is SQIVND (reference sequence). Trimming cost V 6 bases and J 6 bases; bases outside gene matches: 7. The CDR3 is 14 amino acids. The CDR3 DNA sequence: TGTGCCAGTAGCCTGACAGGGGTCAGTCAGCCCCAGCATTTT. This translates into CASSLTGVSQPQHF.

J is TRBJ2-1 and V is TRBV5-1; the match to TRBD2 covers 11 bases. V lost 2 bases and J lost 0; bases outside the gene matches: 10. The CDR3 extends over 19 amino acids. In germline, CDR1 is SGHRS, CDR2 YFSETQ. The CDR3 sequence: CASSFPTSGILSSYNEQFF. For the CDR3, the DNA is TGCGCCAGCAGCTTTCCGACTAGCGGGATCCTTAGCTCCTACAATGAGCAGTTCTTC.

This clonotype has at least ten counts. The chain couples TRBV5-1 to TRBJ2-1; D remains ambiguous. V was clipped by 0 bases and J by 6 bases, with 7 bases between them. Germline V CDR1 and CDR2: SGHRS, YFSETQ. CDR3 length: 13 residues. CDR3 protein: CASSLARPNEQFF. As DNA, the CDR3 is TGCGCCAGCAGCTTGGCGCGTCCCAATGAGCAGTTCTTC.

This clonotype was counted a few times. The J gene is TRBJ2-1, the V gene TRBV28; TRBD2 agrees at 11 bases. The V gene's germline CDR1 is MDHEN and CDR2 SYDVKM. The CDR3 runs to 19 residues. The junction had 10 bases not matched to a gene; V was cut back by 3 bases and J by 0 bases. CDR3 sequence reads: CASSFPTSGVRASYNEQFF. The CDR3 DNA follows: TGTGCCAGCAGTTTCCCGACTAGCGGGGTCCGAGCCTCCTACAATGAGCAGTTCTTC.

This clonotype was observed many times. V gene TRBV15 combines with J gene TRBJ2-3, with D possibly TRBD1 on 6 matching bases. CDR1 and CDR2 (germline): LNHNV, YYDKDF (reference sequence). V was clipped by 3 bases and J by 2 bases, with 12 bases between them. The CDR3 sequence is 15 residues long. The CDR3 spells CATSSTEGDTDTQYF. CDR3 DNA: TGTGCCACCAGCAGTACAGAGGGGGACACAGATACGCAGTATTTT.

This clonotype was observed at least ten times. V is TRBV12-3 or TRBV12-4 and J is TRBJ2-7; D remains unclear. The V end was cut by 2 bases, the J end by 5 bases, with 10 bases between. The CDR3 is made up of 13 amino acids. CDR3 sequence reads: CASSLLQAHEQYF. The DNA of the CDR3 is TGTGCCAGCAGTTTACTTCAGGCCCACGAGCAGTACTTC.

This clonotype was seen more than once but under ten times. V usage is TRBV18 and J usage is TRBJ2-4; no clear D. Trimming pared 0 bases from V and 6 bases from J, leaving 9 bases between. Germline lookup yields CDR1 KGHSH and CDR2 LQKENI. The CDR3 extends over 14 amino acids. Here the CDR3 reads CASSPPTRINIQYF. CDR3 bases: TGTGCCAGCTCACCACCGACGAGAATAAACATTCAGTACTTC. Using reference TRBV18 and TRBJ2-4 for the parts outside the CDR3, the full variable domain is NAGVMQNPRHLVRRRGQEARLRCSPMKGHSHVYWYRQLPEEGLKFMVYLQKENIIDESGMPKERFSAEFPKEGPSILRIQQVVRGDSAAYFCASSPPTRINIQYFGAGTRLSVL.

The table lists this clonotype with many counts. The rearrangement uses TRBV15 and TRBJ2-1, with 12 nucleotides matching TRBD2. Per germline, CDR1 LNHNV and CDR2 YYDKDF (reference sequence). The CDR3 consists of 16 residues. The V and J ends lost 0 bases and 7 bases, in that order; junction bases with no gene match: 4. The CDR3 DNA reads as TGTGCCACCAGCAGAGACCCGACTAGCGGGGGTAATGAGCAGTTCTTC. Translation gives CATSRDPTSGGNEQFF. Looking up the rest from reference TRBV15 and TRBJ2-1 gives the full variable domain: DAMVIQNPRYQVTQFGKPVTLSCSQTLNHNVMYWYQQKSSQAPKLLFHYYDKDFNNEADTPDNFQSRRPNTSFCFLDIRSPGLGDTAMYLCATSRDPTSGGNEQFFGPGTRLTVL.

V and J are TRBV10-3 and TRBJ1-1, with D perhaps TRBD1 (5 bases). Germline CDR1 is ENHRY and CDR2 is SYGVKD. V lost 3 bases and J lost 4, with 12 bases in between. This CDR3 has 14 residues. As DNA, the CDR3 is TGTGCCATCAGTGAAGGTGGGGGGGGCACTGAAGCTTTCTTT. It yields the protein CAISEGGGGTEAFF.